This is a list of T cell receptor beta chains from one sample in a study of cytomegalovirus exposure and HLA in healthy donors. Sequenced by immunoSEQ multiplex PCR; TCRdb stores in-frame clones only, minus some. The data contain about 160,000 clones, 80% to 85% of them singletons. Sequencing input: PBMCs. All receptors derive from a boy aged 2 to 9 in good health and CMV-seronegative. Each CDR3 is given with its conserved first and last residue. D genes are given only for firm matches.

D gene	V gene	CDR3 protein
.	TRBV5-6	CASSPGYQLHEQFF
TRBD1	TRBV27	CASSFGQGAEAFF
.	TRBV11-2	CASSSPGLKSDTQYF
TRBD1	TRBV9	CASSVEQGAGETQYF
TRBD1	TRBV6-5	CASRLGDRGFDTQYF
TRBD2	TRBV7-6	CASSLAVGAGGGETQYF
.	TRBV4-1	CASSQGGGTLNYGYTF
.	TRBV7-8	CASSSGQLQETQYF
TRBD1	TRBV4-1	CASSQAQGPLGETQYF
TRBD1	TRBV6-1	CASGTGRGYYGYTF
TRBD1	TRBV27	CASSPPDRVDTEAFF
.	TRBV6-1	CASTPRRGNTGELFF
.	TRBV19	CASRGTQGGREQYF
.	TRBV4-2	CASSSGDYGYTF
TRBD1	TRBV15	CATSNGQGYDEQYF
TRBD2	TRBV14	CASRLAGDTGELFF
TRBD2	TRBV15	CATSRDNFRSSGRGETQYF
.	TRBV18	CASSAGPDTQYF
TRBD1	TRBV6-1	CASSGGASTGELFF
.	TRBV28	CASSTTGTEKGGYTF
TRBD1	TRBV28	CASSLVGTGATYEQYF
.	TRBV27	CASSFNGRVTEAFF
TRBD1	TRBV6-5	CASSRPGQGREQYF
TRBD2	TRBV19	CASSIGTSAEPSTDTQYF
.	TRBV28	CASSPFPGELSTDTQYF
.	TRBV13	CASSTTATYEQYF
.	TRBV5-1	CASSLRQDFTDTQYF
.	TRBV10-3	CAISEPQPTSYCEQYF
.	TRBV5-1	CASSSRGNEQFF
.	TRBV15	CATSRGRGFTDTQYF
TRBD2	TRBV18	CASSPRGDGREQYF
TRBD1	TRBV19	CASSLPGQGESIYGYTF
.	TRBV20-1	CSASTQAGYTF
.	TRBV6-1	CASSEARTEAFF
.	TRBV15	CATSSARGRLAYNEQFF
TRBD1	TRBV10-3	CAISSGGLNEKLFF
.	TRBV30	CAWTTTDDQPQHF
TRBD2	TRBV18	CASSQERGLGDEQYF
.	TRBV27	CASSSLRGEKLFF
.	TRBV18	CASSPVGGPGEQYF
TRBD2	TRBV6-5	CASRRGLAGEQFF
.	TRBV6-1	CASSEGGYSNQPQHF
TRBD1	TRBV19	CASSAADRTFQETQYF
.	TRBV27	CASSLFGRVNQPQHF
.	TRBV6-1	CASSEQLLTGELFF
.	TRBV5-4	CASHRRQENTEAFF
.	TRBV20-1	CSARWGDGYTF
.	TRBV21-1	CASSKGDREVLKDGYTF
TRBD2	TRBV28	CASTPGLAGAYTQYF
.	TRBV21-1	CASSIRDRGAYEQYF
.	TRBV7-8	CASSLDQEAQYF
TRBD2	TRBV7-3	CASSRTSGSPNPEQFF
TRBD2	TRBV10-3	CAISVRAGLNVYEQYF